The 30 T cell receptor beta chains below all came from one sample that was sequenced in a study of blood T cell repertoires in COVID-19. The table came from immunoSEQ multiplex PCR; TCRdb's copy has only in-frame clones and leaves some out. The repertoire holds about 190,000 clones, with less than 85% as singletons. The sample comprised peripheral blood. These receptors came from a woman aged 50 to 65 with acute or convalescent COVID-19.

The chain recombines TRBV24-1 with TRBJ2-2, with D perhaps TRBD2 (6 bases). Germline lookup yields CDR1 KGHDR and CDR2 SFDVKD. This CDR3 region has 17 residues. Trimming took 3 bases from V and 0 from J, leaving 13 bases between them. CDR3 bases: TGTGCCACCAGTGATACCGTTGGAGGGTCGAACACCGGGGAGCTGTTTTTT. Its translation is CATSDTVGGSNTGELFF.

The V and J genes are TRBV5-5 and TRBJ2-4; a possible D gene is TRBD2 (5 bases). The CDR3 is 13 amino acids. Trimming removed 1 base at V and 9 bases at J, with 11 bases between. Per the germline V gene, CDR1 is SGHKS and CDR2 is YYEKEE (reference sequence). The CDR3 sequence: CASSLLPGGIQYF. The DNA for the CDR3 is TGTGCCAGCAGCTTGTTACCCGGAGGCATTCAGTACTTC.

J is TRBJ1-2 and V is TRBV29-1, with 7 positions matching TRBD1. J was trimmed by 7 bases and V by 3 bases; bases with no gene match: 2. The CDR3 has 11 residues. Germline-derived CDR1 and CDR2 are SQVTM and ANQGSEA. Written as DNA, the CDR3 is TGCAGCGTTGATTCAGGGGGTGGCTACACCTTC. Amino acids: CSVDSGGGYTF.

This chain connects TRBV12-5 to TRBJ1-4; the match to TRBD1 covers 7 bases. CDR1 and CDR2 from the germline V gene are LGHNT and FRNRAP. V was clipped by 3 bases and J by 7 bases; unmatched bases: 5. The CDR3 has 14 residues. CDR3 DNA: TGTGCTAGTGGTTTCAGACAGGGAGGTGAAAAACTGTTTTTT. Translation gives CASGFRQGGEKLFF.

This chain joins TRBV5-1 and TRBJ1-5; 7 bases fit TRBD1. The CDR3 is 17 residues long. In germline, CDR1 is SGHRS, CDR2 YFSETQ. The J segment lost 2 bases and the V segment lost 1 base, leaving 9 bases of the junction unmatched. CDR3 protein: CASSLLQGKEGNQPQHF. The CDR3 nucleotides are TGCGCCAGCAGCTTGTTACAGGGGAAGGAGGGCAATCAGCCCCAGCATTTT.

V gene TRBV23-1 combines with J gene TRBJ2-7; D might be TRBD2 (6 bases). TRBV23-1 is flagged as an ORF with uncertain function. The CDR3 runs 16 residues. The V end was cut by 6 bases, the J end by 3 bases, with 21 bases between. CDR3: CASRPYTGLASYEQYF. The CDR3 nucleotides read TGCGCCAGCAGGCCCTATACGGGACTCGCAAGCTACGAGCAGTACTTC.

The chain employs TRBV4-1 and TRBJ2-1; 11 positions match TRBD2. The junction had 14 bases not matched to a gene; V was cut back by 1 base and J by 6 bases. CDR1 is MGHRA and CDR2 is YSYEKL in the germline V gene. The CDR3 runs 19 residues. The CDR3 protein is CASSQAGTSGLVYGNEQFF. CDR3 in DNA: TGCGCCAGCAGCCAAGCCGGGACTAGCGGCCTGGTATACGGCAATGAGCAGTTCTTC.

The chain joins TRBV5-6 to TRBJ2-7; 7 bases are shared with TRBD2. Germline-derived CDR1 and CDR2 are SGHDT and YYEEEE. The length of the CDR3 is 15 residues. V shed 6 bases, J shed 1 base, and the junction held 10 bases outside the gene matches. The CDR3 nucleotides are TGTGCCAGCACCCCTGGGAGGGGCCCATCCTACGAGCAGTACTTC. As protein: CASTPGRGPSYEQYF.

This chain joins TRBV2 and TRBJ2-2; D is possibly TRBD1 (6 bases). V was clipped by 7 bases and J by 2 bases, with 23 bases between them. Germline V gives CDR1 SNHLY, CDR2 FYNNEI. The CDR3 consists of 18 residues. CDR3 sequence: CASKSRISDRPNTGELFF. Written as DNA, the CDR3 is TGTGCCAGCAAGTCCCGGATTTCGGACAGACCTAACACCGGGGAGCTGTTTTTT.

This chain connects TRBV25-1 to TRBJ2-1; 8 bases line up with TRBD1. The V segment lost 4 bases and the J segment 6 bases; nucleotides outside the gene matches: 11. Germline V gene data show CDR1 as MGHDK and CDR2 as SYGVNS. The CDR3 consists of 16 residues. The CDR3 DNA is TGTGCCAGCAGTGTTACGACAGGGGAGTTATCCAATGAGCAGTTCTTC. Translation: CASSVTTGELSNEQFF.

The V gene is TRBV28, the J gene TRBJ2-7, with 10 bases aligning to TRBD1. V lost 8 bases and J lost 6; bases outside the gene matches: 10. The CDR3 length is 14 residues. In germline, CDR1 is MDHEN, CDR2 SYDVKM. Written as DNA, the CDR3 is TGTGCCAGCCGACGATCCGGGACAGGGGCCGAGCAGTACTTC. Protein: CASRRSGTGAEQYF.

The chain's CDR3 is CASSLQRLAVSTGELFF. The DNA of the CDR3 is TGTGCCAGCAGCCTCCAGAGGCTAGCAGTCAGCACCGGGGAGCTGTTTTTT. The chain couples TRBV3-1 (or the pseudogene TRBV3-2) to TRBJ2-2; D possibly corresponds to TRBD2 (5 bases). Per germline, CDR1 LGHDT and CDR2 YNNKEL (reference sequence). CDR3 length: 17 amino acids. Between the trimmed V and J ends, which lost 4 bases and 4 bases, there was a span of 19 bases.

The chain recombines TRBV5-5 with TRBJ1-2; the match to TRBD1 covers 7 bases. V lost 0 bases and J lost 7; bases outside the gene matches: 6. Germline V gives CDR1 SGHKS, CDR2 YYEKEE (reference sequence). The CDR3 is 14 residues long. CDR3 amino acids: CASSLEVRGFGYTF. DNA for the CDR3: TGTGCCAGCAGCTTGGAAGTCAGGGGGTTTGGCTACACCTTC.

The chain combines TRBV11-2 with TRBJ2-3, with D perhaps TRBD2 (5 bases). This CDR3 has 16 residues. Germline values: CDR1 SGHAT, CDR2 FQNNGV. Trimming removed 0 bases from V and 1 base from J, with 11 bases in between. The CDR3 nucleotides read TGTGCCAGCAGCTTAGATGGTGGAGGCCGCACAGATACGCAGTATTTT. This translates into CASSLDGGGRTDTQYF.

This clone was seen a single time. The chain combines TRBV19 with TRBJ2-1; possibly TRBD2 for D (5 bases). The V end lost 9 bases, the J end lost 7 bases, and 22 bases lay between the germline ends. Germline assignment: CDR1 LNHDA and CDR2 SQIVND (reference sequence). CDR3 length: 15 amino acids. CDR3 in DNA: TGTGCCAGCCTGAGCGGCGTCCTCCTCGGGAATGAGCAGTTCTTC. Residues: CASLSGVLLGNEQFF.

The chain couples TRBV15 to TRBJ1-5; D unresolved. The germline V and J ends were trimmed by 1 base and 0 bases, with 13 bases remaining between them. This CDR3 is 17 amino acids long. Germline loops: CDR1 LNHNV, CDR2 YYDKDF (reference sequence). CDR3 nucleotides: TGTGCCACCAGCAGAGGGCAGACACCTTATAGCAATCAGCCCCAGCATTTT. Its translation is CATSRGQTPYSNQPQHF.

This sequence joins TRBV28 and TRBJ2-5; D possibly corresponds to TRBD1 (7 bases). The CDR3 consists of 16 residues. CDR1 and CDR2 (germline): MDHEN, SYDVKM. Trimming stripped 5 bases from V and 5 bases from J, with 21 bases between. The CDR3 DNA sequence: TGTGCCAGCAGTCTGGGCCTCAGGGGGGTAGGGGAGACCCAGTACTTC. The encoded protein is CASSLGLRGVGETQYF.

CDR3 nucleotide sequence: TGTGCCAGCGCTGGGACTTCCCTTAGCACAGATACGCAGTATTTT. It yields the protein CASAGTSLSTDTQYF. The rearrangement uses TRBV2 and TRBJ2-3; TRBD2 might be the D (6 bases). Germline V gene data show CDR1 as SNHLY and CDR2 as FYNNEI. The CDR3 extends over 15 amino acids. Trimming pared 8 bases from V and 0 bases from J, leaving 15 bases between.

The chain carries TRBV19 and TRBJ2-7; 10 bases map to TRBD1. The germline CDR1 and CDR2 sequences are LNHDA and SQIVND (reference sequence). V was pared by 5 bases and J by 4 bases, with 8 bases of the junction left unmatched. This CDR3 region has 15 residues. The CDR3 spells CASSVDRGQIYEQYF. The CDR3 coding sequence is TGTGCCAGTAGTGTCGACAGGGGGCAAATATACGAGCAGTACTTC. Full variable domain (rest looked up from reference TRBV19 and TRBJ2-7): DGGITQSPKYLFRKEGQNVTLSCEQNLNHDAMYWYRQDPGQGLRLIYYSQIVNDFQKGDIAEGYSVSREKKESFPLTVTSAQKNPTAFYLCASSVDRGQIYEQYFGPGTRLTVT.

V and J are TRBV21-1 and TRBJ2-7; the table's D call, TRBD2, was not checked against the DNA. TRBV21-1 is reported as a pseudogene. There are 17 residues in the CDR3. CDR3 amino acids: CASSKKRRLAFTYEQYF. CDR3 bases: TGTGCCAGCAGCAAAAAGAGGAGACTAGCGTTTACCTACGAGCAGTACTTC.

DNA for the CDR3: TGTGCCAGCTACTCCGGTTCGAACACCGGGGAGCTGTTTTTT. This encodes CASYSGSNTGELFF. The rearrangement uses TRBV5-4 and TRBJ2-2; D not resolved. With 7 bases removed from V and 0 bases from J, the gap between germline ends came to 10 bases. The CDR3 runs 14 residues. CDR1 and CDR2 (germline): SGHNT, YYREEE (reference sequence).

This clone was detected a few times. The chain couples TRBV18 to TRBJ2-1; 10 nucleotides line up with TRBD2. The CDR3 has 13 amino acids. Losses at the gene ends were 4 bases for V and 15 bases for J; bases not matched to a gene: 9. Germline-derived CDR1 and CDR2 are KGHSH and LQKENI. In DNA, the CDR3 is TGTGCCAGCTCACTCGATTTAGCGGGAGGCCCGTTCTTC. Residues: CASSLDLAGGPFF.

The chain carries TRBV5-1 and TRBJ2-1; D is undetermined. The CDR3 length is 15 residues. Trimming pared 1 base from V and 0 bases from J, leaving 8 bases between. From germline, CDR1 is SGHRS and CDR2 YFSETQ. The CDR3 sequence: CASSLLGDSYNEQFF. In DNA form, the CDR3 reads TGCGCCAGCAGCTTGTTGGGCGACTCCTACAATGAGCAGTTCTTC. Variable domain in full (rest from reference TRBV5-1 and TRBJ2-1): KAGVTQTPRYLIKTRGQQVTLSCSPISGHRSVSWYQQTPGQGLQFLFEYFSETQRNKGNFPGRFSGRQFSNSRSEMNVSTLELGDSALYLCASSLLGDSYNEQFFGPGTRLTVL.

This rearrangement joins TRBV6-5 to TRBJ2-3, with 7 bases matching TRBD1. With V trimmed by 6 bases and J by 8 bases, 8 bases remained unmatched. The CDR3 totals 13 residues. The V gene's germline CDR1 is MNHEY and CDR2 SVGAGI. In DNA form, the CDR3 reads TGTGCCAGCAGCCTAACAGGGGCCCCTACGCAGTATTTT. Translating gives CASSLTGAPTQYF.

This chain's CDR3 is CASSLHEASYGYTF. The DNA of the CDR3 is TGTGCCAGCAGTTTACATGAAGCTTCCTATGGCTACACCTTC. The V and J genes are TRBV28 and TRBJ1-2; D gene unclear. Trimming shortened V by 2 bases and J by 4 bases, and 11 bases separated the two germline ends. Germline V CDR1 and CDR2: MDHEN, SYDVKM. This CDR3 has 14 amino acids.

The chain couples TRBV11-2 to TRBJ2-3; 7 bases map to TRBD2. This CDR3 contains 17 residues. V shed 4 bases and J 2 bases; nucleotides not matched to a gene: 12. Germline V lookup: CDR1 SGHAT, CDR2 FQNNGV. The CDR3 sequence: CASSSQWGGIYTDTQYF. CDR3 sequence (DNA): TGTGCCAGCAGCTCACAATGGGGGGGGATCTACACAGATACGCAGTATTTT.

Only one count was recorded for this clone. The V call is TRBV6-5, the J call TRBJ2-7; TRBD1 agrees at 9 bases. The trim removed 6 bases at V and 1 base at J, leaving 7 bases unmatched. The CDR3 is 15 residues long. Germline V gene lookup returns CDR1 MNHEY and CDR2 SVGAGI. CDR3 loop: CASRPHRGRSYEQYF. CDR3 bases: TGTGCCAGCAGGCCTCACAGGGGGCGGTCCTACGAGCAGTACTTC.

V and J are TRBV7-6 and TRBJ2-7; 8 nucleotides match TRBD1. V dropped 5 bases and J dropped 1; count of bases not matched to a gene: 7. Germline V gene lookup returns CDR1 SGHVS and CDR2 FNYEAQ. The CDR3 spans 15 residues. CDR3: CASSANRGRSYEQYF. CDR3 bases: TGTGCCAGCAGCGCTAACAGGGGGAGATCCTACGAGCAGTACTTC. Drawing the rest from reference TRBV7-6 and TRBJ2-7, the complete variable domain is GAGVSQSPRYKVTKRGQDVALRCDPISGHVSLYWYRQALGQGPEFLTYFNYEAQQDKSGLPNDRFSAERPEGSISTLTIQRTEQRDSAMYRCASSANRGRSYEQYFGPGTRLTVT.

The chain joins TRBV12-3 or TRBV12-4 to TRBJ2-5; D is uncertain. The V and J ends lost 6 bases and 3 bases respectively, with 5 bases between them. This CDR3 is 11 amino acids long. The CDR3 DNA reads as TGTGCCAGCAGCTTTGAAGAGACCCAGTACTTC. It codes for CASSFEETQYF.

This rearrangement joins TRBV5-5 to TRBJ2-1; TRBD2 agrees at 10 bases. V lost 3 bases, J lost 7 bases, and 7 bases stayed unmatched. The germline CDR1 and CDR2 sequences are SGHKS and YYEKEE (reference sequence). The CDR3 runs 15 residues. CDR3 DNA: TGTGCCAGCAGCTCAGCGGGAGGGCCTGATAATGAGCAGTTCTTC. It translates to CASSSAGGPDNEQFF. Together with reference TRBV5-5 and TRBJ2-1, the CDR3 gives the full variable domain: DAGVTQSPTHLIKTRGQQVTLRCSPISGHKSVSWYQQVLGQGPQFIFQYYEKEERGRGNFPDRFSARQFPNYSSELNVNALLLGDSALYLCASSSAGGPDNEQFFGPGTRLTVL.